The next 29 T cell receptor beta chains were all read from a single sample in a study of control samples from healthy donors and cancer patients. Clones were sequenced by immunoSEQ multiplex PCR, and TCRdb holds only the in-frame ones, with some missing. The repertoire holds 130,000 or so clones, with about 88% as singletons. What was sequenced was blood. All receptors come from a man aged 45 to 65 in good health.

For this clone: At one boundary the junction diverges from the germline segment, which might be a read error. The V gene is TRBV13, the J gene TRBJ1-2, with D hard to call. The CDR3 totals 12 residues. The germline V gene encodes CDR1 PRHDT and CDR2 FYEKMQ (reference sequence). The CDR3 loop is CASSLGVGSVRF. CDR3 nucleotides: TGTGCCAGCAGCTTAGGCGTCGGCAGTGTGCGCTTC.

The chain recombines TRBV6-5 with TRBJ1-3; D ambiguous. This CDR3 comprises 15 residues. Trimming took 2 bases from V and 2 from J, leaving 10 bases between them. Germline V gives CDR1 MNHEY, CDR2 SVGAGI. The CDR3: CASSYDPGAGNTIYF. DNA of the CDR3: TGTGCCAGCAGTTACGATCCAGGAGCTGGAAACACCATATATTTT.

CDR3 nucleotides: TGCGCCAGCAGCCAAGTGCTAGCGGGGGGACGCGAGCAGTACTTC. It encodes CASSQVLAGGREQYF. The chain recombines TRBV4-1 with TRBJ2-7; 11 bases align to TRBD2. Trimming at V came to 1 base and at J to 6 bases, leaving 5 bases not matched to a gene. Per germline, CDR1 MGHRA and CDR2 YSYEKL. The CDR3 contains 15 residues.

The V gene is TRBV19, the J gene TRBJ2-2; tentatively, D is TRBD2 (7 bases). V shed 3 bases and J shed 3 bases, with 14 bases lying between them. This CDR3 is built from 16 residues. Germline CDR1 is LNHDA and CDR2 is SQIVND (reference sequence). As DNA, the CDR3 is TGTGCCAGTAGTATGGATGGGGGGGCGGACACCGGGGAGCTGTTTTTT. This codes for CASSMDGGADTGELFF.

V and J are TRBV5-1 and TRBJ1-2; the D is unclear. The CDR3 loop spans 12 amino acids. V was cut by 5 bases and J by 8 bases, with 13 bases left in between. Germline-derived CDR1 and CDR2 are SGHRS and YFSETQ. CDR3 sequence: CASSTRNEGYTF. Here the CDR3 DNA reads TGCGCCAGCAGTACCCGTAACGAGGGCTACACCTTC. Filled out from reference TRBV5-1 and TRBJ1-2, the complete variable domain reads KAGVTQTPRYLIKTRGQQVTLSCSPISGHRSVSWYQQTPGQGLQFLFEYFSETQRNKGNFPGRFSGRQFSNSRSEMNVSTLELGDSALYLCASSTRNEGYTFGSGTRLTVV.

The chain employs TRBV6-5 and TRBJ2-2; TRBD2 agrees at 8 bases. The CDR3 extends over 16 amino acids. Germline lookup yields CDR1 MNHEY and CDR2 SVGAGI. V lost 0 bases to trimming and J lost 4 bases; unmatched junction nucleotides: 4. The CDR3 region is CASSYSKRGLTGELFF. The CDR3 bases are TGTGCCAGCAGTTACTCGAAGCGGGGGCTCACCGGGGAGCTGTTTTTT.

The genes are TRBV6-5 and TRBJ2-2; D remains unclear. The CDR3 spans 15 residues. The germline CDR1 and CDR2 sequences are MNHEY and SVGAGI. V dropped 7 bases and J dropped 0 bases, with 12 bases sitting between them. The CDR3 is CASTQSPTNTGELFF. CDR3 bases: TGTGCCAGCACCCAGAGCCCGACGAACACCGGGGAGCTGTTTTTT.

The gene calls are TRBV7-9 and TRBJ1-5; D gene unclear. Germline V CDR1 and CDR2: SEHNR, FQNEAQ (reference sequence). V was pared by 3 bases and J by 1 base, with 4 bases between. The CDR3 has 13 residues. The CDR3 is CASSFDSNQPQHF. The CDR3 nucleotides read TGTGCCAGCAGCTTCGACAGCAATCAGCCCCAGCATTTT.

The chain joins TRBV4-2 to TRBJ2-1, with D perhaps being TRBD1 or TRBD2 (5 bases each). V lost 4 bases to trimming and J lost 6 bases, with 13 bases between them. This CDR3 region has 14 residues. Per the germline V gene, CDR1 is LGHNA and CDR2 is YNFKEQ. The CDR3 nucleotides read TGTGCCAGCAGCCCTGTGGGGGAGCGCAATGAGCAGTTCTTC. Amino acids: CASSPVGERNEQFF.

The chain links TRBV5-1 to TRBJ2-3; either TRBD1 or TRBD2 may fit D (6 bases each). V shed 0 bases and J shed 2 bases, with 13 bases lying between them. The CDR3 contains 16 residues. The germline V gene encodes CDR1 SGHRS and CDR2 YFSETQ. Written as DNA, the CDR3 is TGCGCCAGCAGCTTGGAGGGGGGCCGGGCCACAGATACGCAGTATTTT. It is translated as CASSLEGGRATDTQYF.

V and J are TRBV6-5 and TRBJ2-7; 9 bases line up with TRBD1. V lost 6 bases to trimming and J lost 7 bases; unmatched junction nucleotides: 13. The CDR3 is 15 residues long. The germline CDR1 and CDR2 sequences are MNHEY and SVGAGI. In nucleotides, the CDR3 is TGTGCCAGCAGCGCGAACACCGGGACAGGGCAGGAGCAGTACTTC. Translated: CASSANTGTGQEQYF.

V and J are TRBV10-3 and TRBJ2-7; a possible D gene is TRBD1 (6 bases). The V end was cut by 3 bases, the J end by 7 bases, with 16 bases between. In germline, CDR1 is ENHRY, CDR2 SYGVKD. The CDR3 runs 14 residues. CDR3 amino acids: CAISDSGTTKEQYF. The CDR3 DNA reads TGTGCCATCAGTGACTCCGGGACAACTAAAGAGCAGTACTTC.

This chain joins TRBV19 and TRBJ1-1, with 9 nucleotides matching TRBD1. Germline assignment: CDR1 LNHDA and CDR2 SQIVND (reference sequence). The junction had 7 bases not matched to a gene; V was cut back by 5 bases and J by 3 bases. The CDR3 totals 15 residues. The CDR3 reads CASSYAGTGYTEAFF. The CDR3 DNA sequence: TGTGCCAGTAGTTACGCCGGGACAGGGTACACTGAAGCTTTCTTT.

The chain joins TRBV10-3 to TRBJ2-2; 10 bases map to TRBD2. The CDR3 runs 16 residues. The V and J ends lost 6 bases and 1 base, in that order; junction bases with no gene match: 5. The germline V gene has CDR1 ENHRY and CDR2 SYGVKD. The CDR3 nucleotides read TGTGCCATCAGATCTAGCGGGGGCCAGAACACCGGGGAGCTGTTTTTT. Translation gives CAIRSSGGQNTGELFF.

This chain joins TRBV18 and TRBJ2-7; TRBD1 aligns across 7 bases. The CDR3 has 16 residues. Germline lookup yields CDR1 KGHSH and CDR2 LQKENI. Germline trimming cut 3 bases from V and 5 bases from J; bases unmatched to any gene: 13. The CDR3 sequence: CASSPLGGVSPHEQYF. For the CDR3, the DNA is TGTGCCAGCTCACCTTTAGGGGGCGTATCTCCCCACGAGCAGTACTTC. The complete variable domain, with remaining parts taken from reference TRBV18 and TRBJ2-7, reads NAGVMQNPRHLVRRRGQEARLRCSPMKGHSHVYWYRQLPEEGLKFMVYLQKENIIDESGMPKERFSAEFPKEGPSILRIQQVVRGDSAAYFCASSPLGGVSPHEQYFGPGTRLTVT.

V is TRBV7-9 and J is TRBJ1-3, with no clear D. Trimming took off 5 bases at V and 0 bases at J, with 11 bases between the two ends. This CDR3 comprises 15 residues. The V gene's germline CDR1 is SEHNR and CDR2 FQNEAQ (reference sequence). The CDR3 protein is CASSQSSVSGNTIYF. CDR3 bases: TGTGCCAGCAGCCAAAGCTCGGTCTCTGGAAACACCATATATTTT.

The chain joins TRBV9 to TRBJ2-6; no clear D gene. Germline CDR1 reads SGDLS; CDR2 reads YYNGEE. This CDR3 has 15 amino acids. V gave up 4 bases and J gave up 4 bases, with 12 bases separating them. CDR3 DNA sequence: TGTGCCAGCAGCCCCCGGGCGGTAGGGGCCAACGTCCTGACTTTC. Protein: CASSPRAVGANVLTF. Full variable domain (missing parts from reference TRBV9 and TRBJ2-6): DSGVTQTPKHLITATGQRVTLRCSPRSGDLSVYWYQQSLDQGLQFLIQYYNGEERAKGNILERFSAQQFPDLHSELNLSSLELGDSALYFCASSPRAVGANVLTFGAGSRLTVL.

In its sample, this clone was seen once. The chain is built from TRBV21-1 and TRBJ2-7; TRBD2 reflects the table's D call only, with no check against the DNA. TRBV21-1 is given as a pseudogene. The CDR3 runs 17 residues. In DNA, the CDR3 is TGTGCCAGCAGCAAAGAGAGGCTAGCGGGGGGTCCTTACGAGCAGTACTTC. It codes for CASSKERLAGGPYEQYF.

This chain connects TRBV6-6 to TRBJ1-6; a possible D gene is TRBD1 (6 bases). CDR3 length equals 16 residues. V was cut by 4 bases and J by 6 bases, with 16 bases left in between. CDR1 and CDR2 (germline): MNHNY, SVGAGI (reference sequence). CDR3 in DNA: TGTGCCAGCAGTTTCAACAGGGACGACGGTAATTCACCCCTCCACTTT. Translated: CASSFNRDDGNSPLHF.

This rearrangement joins TRBV30 to TRBJ1-1; possibly TRBD1 for D (5 bases). Looked up from germline, CDR1 is GTSNPN and CDR2 is SVGIG (reference sequence). Deletions cut 2 bases from V and 6 bases from J, with 13 bases between. The CDR3 has 13 residues. The CDR3 loop reads CAWSTGLRSEAFF. For the CDR3, the DNA is TGTGCCTGGAGTACGGGACTGAGGTCTGAAGCTTTCTTT.

The chain employs TRBV28 and TRBJ2-7; 8 nucleotides match TRBD2. V dropped 5 bases and J dropped 4; count of bases not matched to a gene: 10. The CDR3 contains 15 residues. Germline lookup yields CDR1 MDHEN and CDR2 SYDVKM. This CDR3 is CASSRLGAGEYEQYF. The CDR3 DNA is TGTGCCAGCAGTCGCCTTGGAGCGGGGGAGTACGAGCAGTACTTC.

The chain is built from TRBV6-5 and TRBJ1-5; D may be TRBD1 (5 bases). The germline gives CDR1 MNHEY, CDR2 SVGAGI. V lost 6 bases and J lost 5, with 17 bases in between. The CDR3 is made up of 15 amino acids. The CDR3 DNA sequence: TGTGCCAGCAGGCCTCATCAGGGCCCCGATCAGCCCCAGCATTTT. This translates into CASRPHQGPDQPQHF.

The rearrangement uses TRBV24-1 and TRBJ2-7; maybe TRBD2 (6 bases). V lost 4 bases and J lost 2, with 23 bases in between. This CDR3 contains 18 residues. The germline CDR1 and CDR2 sequences are KGHDR and SFDVKD. CDR3: CATSDPGGFGRRTYEQYF. In DNA, the CDR3 is TGTGCCACCAGTGACCCTGGTGGGTTTGGGAGGAGGACCTACGAGCAGTACTTC.

This chain uses TRBV23-1 with TRBJ1-2; D gene ambiguous. TRBV23-1 is annotated as an ORF whose role is uncertain. The CDR3 extends over 15 amino acids. V shed 0 bases and J shed 7 bases, with 15 bases lying between them. The CDR3, as DNA: TGCGCCAGCAGTCAATCGGGCCCAACTAGCGGTGGCTACACCTTC. Its protein is CASSQSGPTSGGYTF.

The genes are TRBV6-6 and TRBJ1-1, with TRBD1 as a possible D gene (6 bases). CDR1 and CDR2 from the germline V gene are MNHNY and SVGAGI (reference sequence). This CDR3 spans 16 amino acids. V gave up 2 bases and J gave up 0 bases, with 13 bases separating them. The CDR3 nucleotides are TGTGCCAGCAGTTACGGGGGCAAGGCGATGAACACTGAAGCTTTCTTT. Its translation: CASSYGGKAMNTEAFF.

This chain joins TRBV27 and TRBJ2-5, with 8 bases identical to TRBD1. CDR1 and CDR2 from the germline V gene are MNHEY and SMNVEV (reference sequence). J was trimmed by 5 bases and V by 6 bases; bases with no gene match: 8. The CDR3 covers 14 residues. The CDR3 sequence: CASSPGQAGETQYF. In nucleotides, the CDR3 is TGTGCCAGCAGCCCGGGACAGGCGGGGGAGACCCAGTACTTC.

This chain connects TRBV10-2 to TRBJ2-1; TRBD2 agrees at 13 bases. Trimming took 4 bases from V and 6 from J; bases not matched to a gene: 3. The CDR3 is 15 residues long. The germline CDR1 and CDR2 sequences are WSHSY and SAAADI. CDR3 DNA sequence: TGCGCCAGCAGTGTCGGACTAGCGGGGGTCAATGAGCAGTTCTTC. It specifies CASSVGLAGVNEQFF.

The chain joins TRBV10-2 to TRBJ1-1; D gene ambiguous. V lost 2 bases and J 1 base, leaving 5 bases between the germline ends. CDR1 is WSHSY and CDR2 is SAAADI in the germline V gene. This CDR3 contains 13 residues. This chain's CDR3 is CASSEDGNTEAFF. The CDR3 nucleotides are TGCGCCAGCAGTGAGGACGGGAACACTGAAGCTTTCTTT.

CDR3 DNA: TGTGCCAGCAGGGACAGAGAAAACACCGGGGAGCTGTTTTTT. Amino acids: CASRDRENTGELFF. The V and J genes are TRBV2 and TRBJ2-2, with D perhaps TRBD1 (6 bases). The CDR3 runs 14 residues. Trimming cost V 6 bases and J 2 bases, with 10 bases left between them. Germline V gives CDR1 SNHLY, CDR2 FYNNEI.